The clone carrying this T cell receptor (beta chain) was counted at least ten times. Its antigen is unknown. This sample was included in a study of sequential checkpoint blockade in melanoma. Study-wide background: Maintenance nivolumab came after either treatment sequence. Study findings and constraints: Patients with week-13 increases in T-cell fraction and clonality benefited about 30 times more often.

V dropped 5 bases and J dropped 9 bases, with 16 bases sitting between them. The CDR3 is 14 residues long. Per germline, CDR1 SGHNT and CDR2 YENEEA. As to treatment: randomized to nivolumab then ipilimumab (arm A) or the reverse (arm B). Here immunoSEQ multiplex PCR was the method, and the copy in TCRdb shows in-frame clones only, minus some. The sample contains 3,000 to 4,000 clones, approximately 23% of which appear only once. The sequence was collected from a human donor with melanoma. The input for sequencing was tumor tissue (inferred from file names), taken from a patient given nivolumab and ipilimumab in sequence. This chain uses TRBV11-3 with TRBJ2-2; either TRBD1 or TRBD2 may fit D (6 bases each). The CDR3 nucleotides are TGTGCCAGCAGCCATCGGTTAGGGGGGTGGGAGCTGTTTTTT. This sequence encodes CASSHRLGGWELFF.